One and the same sample provided the 5 T cell receptor beta chains below, sequenced in a study of radiation and T cells in renal cell carcinoma. Sample time point: blood 2 weeks post-SBRT. As for treatment: 15 Gy SBRT to primary tumor, nephrectomy 4 weeks later. Profiling relied on immunoSEQ multiplex PCR, and the TCRdb table lists in-frame clones only, not all of them. The table includes about 120,000 clones, 75% to 90% detected once. Sequencing used blood, obtained from a patient whose treatment included radiotherapy and nephrectomy. These receptors were collected from a woman aged 55-70 years with renal cell carcinoma.

This clone has just a few counts. The chain links TRBV29-1 to TRBJ1-1, with 7 nucleotides matching TRBD1. Trimming at V came to 5 bases and at J to 1 base, leaving 7 bases not matched to a gene. CDR1 and CDR2 (germline): SQVTM, ANQGSEA. The CDR3 sequence is 14 residues long. CDR3 DNA sequence: TGCAGCGTTAATTGGGGACAGAAGAACACTGAAGCTTTCTTT. Encoded protein: CSVNWGQKNTEAFF.

The chain is built from TRBV5-4 and TRBJ2-3; the match to TRBD1 covers 8 bases. The CDR3 is made up of 14 amino acids. V shed 3 bases and J 0 bases; nucleotides not matched to a gene: 0. Germline assignment: CDR1 SGHNT and CDR2 YYREEE (reference sequence). The CDR3 nucleotides read TGTGCCAGCAGCTGGACAGGGAGCACAGATACGCAGTATTTT. Amino acids: CASSWTGSTDTQYF.

The count of this clone is one. The chain employs TRBV18 and TRBJ1-1; 11 bases match TRBD1. Germline V lookup: CDR1 KGHSH, CDR2 LQKENI. This CDR3 has 16 amino acids. V lost 6 bases to trimming and J lost 7 bases; unmatched junction nucleotides: 13. The CDR3 bases are TGTGCCAGCTCGCGGGACAGGGGGGCTGTAGGTGGTGAAGCTTTCTTT. Protein product: CASSRDRGAVGGEAFF.

This rearrangement joins TRBV4-1 to TRBJ1-5, with TRBD1 identical over 7 bases. CDR1 is MGHRA and CDR2 is YSYEKL in the germline V gene. This CDR3 has 14 amino acids. Trimming took 6 bases from V and 3 from J; bases not matched to a gene: 5. Here the CDR3 reads CASSSGQVNQPQHF. The DNA of the CDR3 is TGCGCCAGCAGTTCCGGACAGGTCAATCAGCCCCAGCATTTT.

The J gene is TRBJ2-7, the V gene TRBV4-3, with a weak D call TRBD1 (7 bases). The CDR3 has 16 amino acids. Germline-derived CDR1 and CDR2 are LGHNA and YSLEER. V lost 1 base to trimming and J lost 4 bases, with 17 bases between them. CDR3 region: CASSQVWQGGVYEQYF. The CDR3 coding sequence is TGCGCCAGCAGCCAAGTGTGGCAGGGGGGTGTTTACGAGCAGTACTTC.